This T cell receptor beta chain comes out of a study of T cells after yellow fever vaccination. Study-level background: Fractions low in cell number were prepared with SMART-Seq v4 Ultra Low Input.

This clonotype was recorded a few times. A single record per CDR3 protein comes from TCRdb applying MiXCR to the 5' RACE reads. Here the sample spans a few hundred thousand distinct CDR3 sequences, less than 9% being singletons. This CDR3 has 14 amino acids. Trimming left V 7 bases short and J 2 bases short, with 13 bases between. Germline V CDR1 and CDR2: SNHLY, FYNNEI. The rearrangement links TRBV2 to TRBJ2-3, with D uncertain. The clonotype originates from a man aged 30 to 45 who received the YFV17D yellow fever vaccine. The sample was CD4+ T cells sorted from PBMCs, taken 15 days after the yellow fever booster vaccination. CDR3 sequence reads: CASKIDSITDTQYF. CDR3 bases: TGTGCCAGCAAGATAGACTCTATCACAGATACGCAGTATTTT.